This T cell receptor (beta chain) was retrieved from a study of blood T cell repertoires in COVID-19. Data came from immunoSEQ multiplex PCR; TCRdb stores just in-frame clones and leaves some out. The data contain around 300,000 clones, approximately 88% of them singletons. In germline, CDR1 is SGHRS, CDR2 YFSETQ. This CDR3 spans 15 amino acids. V lost 5 bases and J lost 5; bases outside the gene matches: 8. The receptor comes from a man aged 25 to 40 who had recovered from COVID-19. Sequencing was performed on PBMCs or T cells enriched from blood (not recorded which). The J gene is TRBJ1-4, the V gene TRBV5-1, with 8 nucleotides matching TRBD1. The CDR3 sequence: CASSYGQGGNEKLFF. The CDR3 DNA reads as TGCGCCAGCAGTTACGGACAGGGTGGGAATGAAAAACTGTTTTTT.